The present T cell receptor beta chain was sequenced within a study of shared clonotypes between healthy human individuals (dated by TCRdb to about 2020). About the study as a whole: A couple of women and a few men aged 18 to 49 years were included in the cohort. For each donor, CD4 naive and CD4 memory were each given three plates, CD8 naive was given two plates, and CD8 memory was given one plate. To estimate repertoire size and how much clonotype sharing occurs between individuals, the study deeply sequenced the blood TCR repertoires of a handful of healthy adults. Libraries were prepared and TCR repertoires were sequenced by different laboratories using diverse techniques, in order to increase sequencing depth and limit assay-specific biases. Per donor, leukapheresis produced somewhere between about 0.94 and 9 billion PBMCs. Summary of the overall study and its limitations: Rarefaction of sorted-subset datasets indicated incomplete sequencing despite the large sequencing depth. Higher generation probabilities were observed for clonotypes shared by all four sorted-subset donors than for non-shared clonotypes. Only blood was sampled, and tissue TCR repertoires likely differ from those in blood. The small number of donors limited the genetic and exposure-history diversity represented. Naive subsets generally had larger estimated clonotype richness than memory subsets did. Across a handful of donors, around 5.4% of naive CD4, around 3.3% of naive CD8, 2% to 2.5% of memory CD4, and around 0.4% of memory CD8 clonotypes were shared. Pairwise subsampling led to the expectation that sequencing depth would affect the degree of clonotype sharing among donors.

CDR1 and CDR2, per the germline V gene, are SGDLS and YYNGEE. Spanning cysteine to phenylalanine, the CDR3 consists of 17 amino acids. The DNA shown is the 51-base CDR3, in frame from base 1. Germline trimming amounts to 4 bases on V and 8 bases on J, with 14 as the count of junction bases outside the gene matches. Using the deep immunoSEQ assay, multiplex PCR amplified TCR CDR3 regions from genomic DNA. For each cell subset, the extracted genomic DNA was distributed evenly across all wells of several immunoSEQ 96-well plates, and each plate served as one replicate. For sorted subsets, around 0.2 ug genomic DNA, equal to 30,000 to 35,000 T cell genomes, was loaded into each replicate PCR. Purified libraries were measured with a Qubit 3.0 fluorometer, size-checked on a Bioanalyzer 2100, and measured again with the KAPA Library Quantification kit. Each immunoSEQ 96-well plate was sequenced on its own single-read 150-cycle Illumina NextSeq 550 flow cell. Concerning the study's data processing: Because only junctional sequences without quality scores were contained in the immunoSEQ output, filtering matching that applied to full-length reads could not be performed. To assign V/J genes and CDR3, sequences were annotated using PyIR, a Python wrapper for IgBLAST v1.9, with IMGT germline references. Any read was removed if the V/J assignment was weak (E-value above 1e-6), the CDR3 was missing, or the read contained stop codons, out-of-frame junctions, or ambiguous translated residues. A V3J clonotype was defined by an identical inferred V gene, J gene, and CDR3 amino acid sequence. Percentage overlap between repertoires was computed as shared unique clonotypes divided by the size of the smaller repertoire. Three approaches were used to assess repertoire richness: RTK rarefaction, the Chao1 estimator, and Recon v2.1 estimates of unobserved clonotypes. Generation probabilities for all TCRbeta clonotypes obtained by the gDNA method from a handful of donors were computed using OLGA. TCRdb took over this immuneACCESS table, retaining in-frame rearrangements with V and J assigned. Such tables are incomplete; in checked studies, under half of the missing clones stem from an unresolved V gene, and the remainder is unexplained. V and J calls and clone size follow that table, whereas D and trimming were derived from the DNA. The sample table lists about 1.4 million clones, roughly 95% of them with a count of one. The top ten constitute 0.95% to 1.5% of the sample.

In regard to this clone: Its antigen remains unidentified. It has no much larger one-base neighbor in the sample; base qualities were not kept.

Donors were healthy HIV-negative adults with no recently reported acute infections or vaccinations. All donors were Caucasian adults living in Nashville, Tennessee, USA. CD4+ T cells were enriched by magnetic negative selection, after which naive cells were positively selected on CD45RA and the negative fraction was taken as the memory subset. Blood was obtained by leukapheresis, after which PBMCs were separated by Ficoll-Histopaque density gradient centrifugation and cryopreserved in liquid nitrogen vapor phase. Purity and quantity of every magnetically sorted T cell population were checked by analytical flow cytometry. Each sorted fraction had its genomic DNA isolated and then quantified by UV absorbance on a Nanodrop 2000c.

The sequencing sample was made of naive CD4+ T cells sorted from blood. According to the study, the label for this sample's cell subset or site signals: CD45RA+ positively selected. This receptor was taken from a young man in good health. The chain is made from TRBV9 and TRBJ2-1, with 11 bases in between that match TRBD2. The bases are TGTGCCAGCAGCTTCACCCCTACTAGCGGGAGAAAGGATGAGCAGTTCTTC. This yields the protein CASSFTPTSGRKDEQFF.